Listed here are 28 T cell receptor beta chains from one sample, sequenced in a study of response to subunit inactivated influenza vaccine. Using its own MiXCR run on the RT-PCR reads, TCRdb lists one record per CDR3 protein. The sample has roughly 780,000 distinct CDR3 sequences; around a sixth are singletons. The source was PBMCs from blood, collected more than 4 days after vaccination. These receptors all come from a man aged 45-60 years who received an inactivated influenza vaccine.

In this sample, this clonotype turned up a few times. The V and J genes are TRBV12-5 and TRBJ2-5; D might be TRBD2 (6 bases). The CDR3 covers 11 residues. CDR1 is LGHNT, CDR2 FRNRAP, per germline. The V end was cut by 4 bases, the J end by 7 bases, with 7 bases between. CDR3 coding DNA: TGTGCTAGTGGTTCCGGGGGGACCCAGTACTTC. Translation: CASGSGGTQYF. The whole variable domain, remainder taken from reference TRBV12-5 and TRBJ2-5, is DARVTQTPRHKVTEMGQEVTMRCQPILGHNTVFWYRQTMMQGLELLAYFRNRAPLDDSGMPKDRFSAEMPDATLATLKIQPSEPRDSAVYFCASGSGGTQYFGPGTRLLVL.

This clonotype showed up just a few times. The chain employs TRBV4-3 and TRBJ2-7; TRBD2 might be the D (6 bases). Germline-derived CDR1 and CDR2 are LGHNA and YSLEER. The CDR3 runs 16 residues. The V and J ends lost 0 bases and 0 bases respectively, with 12 bases between them. CDR3 bases: TGCGCCAGCAGCCAAGATTATGGGGGGAGCTCCTACGAGCAGTACTTC. Its protein is CASSQDYGGSSYEQYF.

This clonotype was found a few times. The chain combines TRBV6-5 with TRBJ2-7; TRBD2 matches at 15 bases. Trimming took 4 bases from V and 4 from J; bases not matched to a gene: 8. CDR1 is MNHEY, CDR2 SVGAGI, per germline. The CDR3 runs to 17 residues. CDR3 DNA sequence: TGTGCCAGCAGTTCAGGACTAGCGGGAGGGGAGGGGTACGAGCAGTACTTC. Its translation is CASSSGLAGGEGYEQYF.

The rearrangement links TRBV5-5 to TRBJ2-5; 15 bases are shared with TRBD2. The junction had 5 bases not matched to a gene; V was cut back by 0 bases and J by 5 bases. The CDR3 is 17 residues long. The germline gives CDR1 SGHKS, CDR2 YYEKEE (reference sequence). CDR3 nucleotides: TGTGCCAGCAGCTTGGGGACTAGCGGGGGGGCCTTTGAGACCCAGTACTTC. Translated, it gives CASSLGTSGGAFETQYF.

Many counts were recorded for this clonotype. The rearrangement links TRBV12-3 or TRBV12-4 to TRBJ2-5; D is perhaps TRBD2 (5 bases). Trimming left V 6 bases short and J 5 bases short, with 10 bases between. The CDR3 sequence is 12 residues long. The CDR3 DNA is TGTGCCAGCAGCCCGGGGATTGAGACCCAGTACTTC. Translating it yields CASSPGIETQYF.

The chain employs TRBV11-2 and TRBJ2-1, with D possibly matching TRBD1 (5 bases). CDR1 is SGHAT and CDR2 is FQNNGV in the germline V gene. The length of the CDR3 is 14 residues. V was cut by 1 base and J by 10 bases, with 14 bases left in between. DNA for the CDR3: TGTGCCAGCAGCTTAGTAAGCAGGGTGGGAGAGCAGTTCTTC. Translating gives CASSLVSRVGEQFF.

The chain is built from TRBV6-2 or TRBV6-3 and TRBJ1-5; 8 bases are shared with TRBD1. The trim removed 0 bases at V and 4 bases at J, leaving 11 bases unmatched. This CDR3 contains 18 residues. Per germline, CDR1 MNHEY and CDR2 SVGEGT. The CDR3 nucleotides read TGTGCCAGCAGTTACTCATACGGGACAGGCAGACCTAATCAGCCCCAGCATTTT. Protein product: CASSYSYGTGRPNQPQHF.

This clonotype was seen at least ten times. This sequence joins TRBV20-1 and TRBJ2-7; either TRBD1 or TRBD2 may fit D (5 bases each). V was trimmed by 3 bases and J by 4 bases, leaving 16 bases between them. CDR1 is DFQATT and CDR2 is SNEGSKA in the germline V gene (reference sequence). The CDR3 length is 14 residues. The CDR3 nucleotides are TGCAGTGCTAGTCTCGACCGGGGCCCATACGAGCAGTACTTC. As protein: CSASLDRGPYEQYF.

The J gene is TRBJ1-2, the V gene TRBV3-1, with TRBD1 identical over 8 bases. The germline V gene encodes CDR1 LGHDT and CDR2 YNNKEL (reference sequence). This CDR3 contains 15 residues. V shed 5 bases and J 8 bases; nucleotides not matched to a gene: 13. For the CDR3, the DNA is TGTGCCAGCAGCAGTGTTGGACAGGGAGGGGTCGGCTACACCTTC. Translated, it gives CASSSVGQGGVGYTF.

This clonotype was seen at least ten times. The chain recombines TRBV10-2 with TRBJ1-1, with TRBD1 identical over 9 bases. Trimming cost V 2 bases and J 5 bases; bases outside gene matches: 3. Germline-derived CDR1 and CDR2 are WSHSY and SAAADI. The CDR3 contains 14 residues. The CDR3 nucleotides read TGCGCCAGCAGTGAGACAGGGGGCGAAACTGAAGCTTTCTTT. This translates into CASSETGGETEAFF.

Remarks on this clonotype: Relative to the germline gene, one junction end is altered; a read error may explain this. The chain combines TRBV4-2 with TRBJ2-1, with D possibly being TRBD2 (7 bases). Germline CDR1 is LGHNA and CDR2 is YNFKEQ. This CDR3 region has 16 residues. CDR3 bases: TGTGCCAGCAGCCAAGAATCGGGGGGCATCTACAATGAGCAGCTCTTC. Its protein is CASSQESGGIYNEQLF.

This clonotype was counted between two and nine times. This sequence joins TRBV7-2 and TRBJ2-1, with 9 bases that match TRBD1. Germline CDR1 and CDR2: SGHTA and FQGNSA. Trimming removed 3 bases from V and 7 bases from J; junction bases left unmatched: 7. This CDR3 is 15 amino acids long. The CDR3 loop is CASSLAGTGSNEQFF. The DNA of the CDR3 is TGTGCCAGCAGCTTGGCCGGGACAGGGAGTAATGAGCAGTTCTTC.

The sample holds a few counts of this clonotype. The rearrangement joins TRBV10-3 to TRBJ2-2; unclear D gene. This CDR3 contains 13 residues. The V and J ends lost 7 bases and 1 base respectively, with 7 bases between them. CDR1 and CDR2 from the germline V gene are ENHRY and SYGVKD. The CDR3 DNA reads TGTGCCATCAATCCAGGGAACACCGGGGAGCTGTTTTTT. Protein product: CAINPGNTGELFF.

There are a few counts of this clonotype. CDR3 in DNA: TGTGCCAGCAGCGTAACCGGGACAGGGATAGGCTATGGCTACACCTTC. Amino acids: CASSVTGTGIGYGYTF. The J gene is TRBJ1-2, the V gene TRBV5-5; 9 nucleotides match TRBD1. This CDR3 spans 16 amino acids. V dropped 4 bases and J dropped 4; count of bases not matched to a gene: 11. The germline V gene encodes CDR1 SGHKS and CDR2 YYEKEE (reference sequence). Full variable domain (rest looked up from reference TRBV5-5 and TRBJ1-2): DAGVTQSPTHLIKTRGQQVTLRCSPISGHKSVSWYQQVLGQGPQFIFQYYEKEERGRGNFPDRFSARQFPNYSSELNVNALLLGDSALYLCASSVTGTGIGYGYTFGSGTRLTVV.

This clonotype was counted many times. V usage is TRBV11-1 and J usage is TRBJ2-1, with 8 positions matching TRBD1. In germline, CDR1 is SGHAT, CDR2 FQDESV (reference sequence). The CDR3 consists of 14 residues. J gave up 10 bases and V 6 bases, and 11 bases lay outside the gene matches. CDR3 sequence reads: CASRSRQGSREQFF. The CDR3 DNA reads as TGTGCCAGCAGATCCCGACAGGGGTCAAGGGAGCAGTTCTTC.

The J gene is TRBJ2-1, the V gene TRBV9; a possible D gene is TRBD1 (6 bases). Looked up from germline, CDR1 is SGDLS and CDR2 is YYNGEE. CDR3 size: 17 residues. V lost 0 bases and J 8 bases, leaving 21 bases between the germline ends. This CDR3 reads CASSVARGRGLFDEQFF. The CDR3 nucleotides are TGTGCCAGCAGCGTAGCCCGGGGCAGGGGCCTATTTGATGAGCAGTTCTTC.

The chain joins TRBV10-2 to TRBJ2-1; perhaps TRBD1 as D (6 bases). Looked up from germline, CDR1 is WSHSY and CDR2 is SAAADI. Trimming took off 6 bases at V and 3 bases at J, with 15 bases between the two ends. The length of the CDR3 is 15 residues. CDR3 residues: CASRTFRTDYNEQFF. CDR3 coding DNA: TGCGCCAGCAGAACCTTTAGGACAGACTACAATGAGCAGTTCTTC.

Only a few counts were recorded for this clonotype. The V call is TRBV10-3, the J call TRBJ2-5, with 7 bases aligning to TRBD1. The V segment lost 2 bases and the J segment 1 base; nucleotides outside the gene matches: 19. Germline CDR1 is ENHRY and CDR2 is SYGVKD. This CDR3 has 20 amino acids. The CDR3 bases are TGTGCCATCAGTGAGCTTAGGAGGACAGGCCCCACCGGCGGCCAAGAGACCCAGTACTTC. Its translation is CAISELRRTGPTGGQETQYF.

CDR3 sequence reads: CASSISGTGSTEAFF. The CDR3 bases are TGCGCCAGCAGCATATCCGGGACAGGGAGCACTGAAGCTTTCTTT. The rearrangement joins TRBV5-1 to TRBJ1-1, with TRBD1 matching over 9 bases. The CDR3 has 15 residues. The V segment lost 4 bases and the J segment 4 bases; nucleotides outside the gene matches: 8. From germline, CDR1 is SGHRS and CDR2 YFSETQ. Variable domain in full (rest from reference TRBV5-1 and TRBJ1-1): KAGVTQTPRYLIKTRGQQVTLSCSPISGHRSVSWYQQTPGQGLQFLFEYFSETQRNKGNFPGRFSGRQFSNSRSEMNVSTLELGDSALYLCASSISGTGSTEAFFGQGTRLTVV.

This clonotype was counted only a few times. The chain links TRBV4-1 to TRBJ2-1; D not resolved. In germline, CDR1 is MGHRA, CDR2 YSYEKL. CDR3 length: 17 amino acids. Trimming cost V 1 base and J 9 bases, with 22 bases left between them. The CDR3, as DNA: TGCGCCAGCAGCCAAGGGGTGTCAGGTCATCGCGGAAGTGAGCAGTTCTTC. Amino acid sequence: CASSQGVSGHRGSEQFF.

This clonotype was recorded a few times. The chain is built from TRBV6-2 or TRBV6-3 and TRBJ2-7, with D possibly being TRBD2 (6 bases). V was cut by 2 bases and J by 7 bases, with 15 bases left in between. The CDR3 has 14 amino acids. Germline V gene data show CDR1 as MNHEY and CDR2 as SVGEGT. CDR3 loop: CASSYTGVTGEQYF. The CDR3, as DNA: TGTGCCAGCAGTTACACGGGGGTAACCGGTGAGCAGTACTTC.

The chain carries TRBV3-1 and TRBJ2-7; the D is unclear. Looked up from germline, CDR1 is LGHDT and CDR2 is YNNKEL (reference sequence). The CDR3 loop spans 16 amino acids. V was clipped by 1 base and J by 5 bases, with 18 bases between them. The CDR3 DNA sequence: TGTGCCAGCAGCCAAGTCAGAACAAGACCTACCCACGAGCAGTACTTC. Encoded protein: CASSQVRTRPTHEQYF.

V gene TRBV5-1 combines with J gene TRBJ2-3; 14 nucleotides line up with TRBD2. V lost 0 bases to trimming and J lost 5 bases; unmatched junction nucleotides: 5. Per the germline V gene, CDR1 is SGHRS and CDR2 is YFSETQ. This CDR3 is built from 17 residues. The CDR3: CASSLGLAGGPEDTQYF. CDR3 bases: TGCGCCAGCAGCTTGGGACTAGCGGGGGGGCCCGAAGATACGCAGTATTTT.

V and J are TRBV24-1 and TRBJ1-4; D is unclear. V was cut by 3 bases and J by 7 bases, with 14 bases left in between. The germline V gene has CDR1 KGHDR and CDR2 SFDVKD. This CDR3 spans 15 amino acids. CDR3 sequence: CATSDPRRESEKLFF. The DNA of the CDR3 is TGTGCCACCAGTGATCCGCGACGGGAGTCTGAAAAACTGTTTTTT.

This clonotype was found many times. V is TRBV11-2 and J is TRBJ1-5; D gene ambiguous. The CDR3 length is 12 residues. The germline V and J ends were trimmed by 5 bases and 5 bases, with 7 bases remaining between them. CDR1 is SGHAT and CDR2 is FQNNGV in the germline V gene. The CDR3 protein is CASSELDQPQHF. The CDR3 bases are TGTGCCAGCAGCGAACTCGATCAGCCCCAGCATTTT.

The chain carries TRBV6-1 and TRBJ1-5, with D unclear. Trimming took 4 bases from V and 6 from J, leaving 13 bases between them. Germline-derived CDR1 and CDR2 are MNHNS and SASEGT. This CDR3 is built from 14 residues. The CDR3 region has the DNA TGTGCCAGCAGTGTCTCGGTCGGAGGTCAGCCCCAGCATTTT. Its protein product is CASSVSVGGQPQHF.

This clonotype was observed a few times. DNA for the CDR3: TGCAGTGCTGCCCCAGGGGGAATCTCCTACGAGCAGTACTTC. Residues: CSAAPGGISYEQYF. The chain carries TRBV20-1 and TRBJ2-7; TRBD1 matches at 7 bases. The CDR3 covers 14 residues. Germline CDR1 reads DFQATT; CDR2 reads SNEGSKA (reference sequence). Trimming at V came to 5 bases and at J to 0 bases, leaving 7 bases not matched to a gene.

The chain uses TRBV14 and TRBJ2-5; 12 bases align to TRBD2. The V gene end was trimmed by 3 bases and the J gene end by 5 bases; junction bases not matched to a gene: 4. The CDR3 has 15 amino acids. Germline CDR1 SGHDN, CDR2 FVKESK. The CDR3 nucleotides read TGTGCCAGCAGCCAGCGACTAGCGGGGGAGGAGACCCAGTACTTC. Its protein product is CASSQRLAGEETQYF.